One and the same sample provided the 13 T cell receptor beta chains below, sequenced in a study of T cell clones after liver transplantation. The protocol was immunoSEQ multiplex PCR, while the TCRdb copy is restricted to in-frame clones and leaves out a portion. The sample lists approximately 51,000 clones, more than 65% occurring once. The sequences come from CD4+ T cells from blood, collected about 56 months after liver transplant. Receptors originate from a human patient who received a liver transplant. T cells may partly derive from the graft donor.

The chain carries TRBV10-3 and TRBJ1-2; D remains ambiguous. The ends were cut back, 4 bases at V and 8 bases at J, with 14 bases in the middle. This CDR3 comprises 13 residues. Germline V lookup: CDR1 ENHRY, CDR2 SYGVKD. The CDR3 DNA reads TGTGCCATCAGTGTAGAGAGTGGAAACGGCTACACCTTC. The encoded protein is CAISVESGNGYTF.

Written as DNA, the CDR3 is TGTGCCAGCAGGAGACAGGCGGCGTACACTGAAGCTTTCTTT. Translating gives CASRRQAAYTEAFF. The chain couples TRBV28 to TRBJ1-1, with D possibly TRBD1 on 6 matching bases. Trimming left V 6 bases short and J 3 bases short, with 14 bases between. The CDR3 sequence is 14 residues long. Germline CDR1 and CDR2: MDHEN and SYDVKM.

The rearrangement joins TRBV4-1 to TRBJ1-2; TRBD1 might be the D (6 bases). Germline V gene data show CDR1 as MGHRA and CDR2 as YSYEKL. The CDR3 extends over 15 amino acids. V lost 3 bases and J 7 bases, leaving 18 bases between the germline ends. CDR3: CASSQPLDSGAGYTF. CDR3 DNA: TGCGCCAGCAGCCAGCCCCTGGACAGTGGCGCTGGCTACACCTTC.

The gene calls are TRBV11-1 and TRBJ2-2, with D perhaps given as TRBD1 or TRBD2 (6 bases each). This CDR3 has 15 residues. V dropped 2 bases and J dropped 5 bases, with 12 bases sitting between them. The V gene's germline CDR1 is SGHAT and CDR2 FQDESV (reference sequence). DNA for the CDR3: TGTGCCAGCAGCTTACGGGGGCCCGGTACCGGGGAGCTGTTTTTT. It is translated as CASSLRGPGTGELFF.

The chain combines TRBV7-9 with TRBJ1-1, with 7 bases that match TRBD1. The trim removed 7 bases at V and 3 bases at J, leaving 8 bases unmatched. This CDR3 comprises 14 residues. CDR1 and CDR2 (germline): SEHNR, FQNEAQ (reference sequence). The CDR3 DNA follows: TGTGCCAGCACCCTGACAGGGTTGGACACTGAAGCTTTCTTT. Its translation: CASTLTGLDTEAFF.

The chain has TRBV2 and TRBJ1-5; 12 bases map to TRBD1. V lost 5 bases to trimming and J lost 7 bases; unmatched junction nucleotides: 3. Germline-derived CDR1 and CDR2 are SNHLY and FYNNEI. CDR3 size: 14 residues. The CDR3 region has the DNA TGTGCCAGCAGTCAGGGACAGGGGGCACAGCCCCAGCATTTT. Protein product: CASSQGQGAQPQHF. Combining the CDR3 with reference TRBV2 and TRBJ1-5 gives the whole variable domain EPEVTQTPSHQVTQMGQEVILRCVPISNHLYFYWYRQILGQKVEFLVSFYNNEISEKSEIFDDQFSVERPDGSNFTLKIRSTKLEDSAMYFCASSQGQGAQPQHFGDGTRLSIL.

The V call is TRBV18, the J call TRBJ2-7, with D possibly matching TRBD1 (6 bases). From germline, CDR1 is KGHSH and CDR2 LQKENI. V was clipped by 3 bases and J by 3 bases, with 9 bases between them. The CDR3 is made up of 13 amino acids. The CDR3 region is CASSPQGNYEQYF. CDR3 in DNA: TGTGCCAGCTCACCCCAGGGGAACTACGAGCAGTACTTC.

CDR3 sequence (DNA): TGTGCCACGACCGGGACAGGGGGGAGACTAGCCAAAAACATTCAGTACTTC. This encodes CATTGTGGRLAKNIQYF. The rearrangement links TRBV2 to TRBJ2-4; 11 nucleotides agree with TRBD1. Trimming at V came to 10 bases and at J to 0 bases, leaving 11 bases not matched to a gene. Germline V gives CDR1 SNHLY, CDR2 FYNNEI. The CDR3 runs 17 residues.

This chain uses TRBV5-6 with TRBJ2-1; 11 bases align to TRBD2. The CDR3 sequence is 15 residues long. The V gene end was trimmed by 4 bases and the J gene end by 4 bases; junction bases not matched to a gene: 4. From germline, CDR1 is SGHDT and CDR2 YYEEEE. The CDR3 DNA sequence: TGTGCCAGCAGCCCTACTAGCGGGGGTTACAATGAGCAGTTCTTC. This sequence encodes CASSPTSGGYNEQFF.

The rearrangement links TRBV5-1 to TRBJ2-7; 10 bases match TRBD1. CDR3 length equals 14 residues. Germline V CDR1 and CDR2: SGHRS, YFSETQ. J gave up 5 bases and V 7 bases, and 9 bases lay outside the gene matches. CDR3 in DNA: TGCGCCAGCGCCCCGGGACAGGGGTTCGACGAGCAGTACTTC. Residues: CASAPGQGFDEQYF.

This clone was recorded only once. The CDR3 reads CASSPASGGFYNEQFF. CDR3 coding DNA: TGTGCCAGCAGCCCAGCTAGCGGGGGTTTCTACAATGAGCAGTTCTTC. The J gene is TRBJ2-1, the V gene TRBV7-3, with 10 bases identical to TRBD2. With 5 bases clipped from V and 3 bases from J, the junction kept 7 bases outside the gene matches. This CDR3 contains 16 residues. Germline CDR1 and CDR2: SGHTA and FQGTGA.

This clone was counted once. Here the CDR3 reads CASSLARSTDTQYF. The CDR3 DNA reads as TGTGCCAGCAGCTTGGCTCGAAGCACAGATACGCAGTATTTT. The rearrangement links TRBV5-4 to TRBJ2-3; D call uncertain. Germline loops: CDR1 SGHNT, CDR2 YYREEE (reference sequence). V lost 0 bases to trimming and J lost 0 bases, with 5 bases between them. There are 14 residues in the CDR3.

The rearrangement joins TRBV9 to TRBJ1-3; the D gene is possibly TRBD1 (5 bases). This CDR3 region has 15 residues. The V and J ends lost 4 bases and 1 base respectively, with 12 bases between them. From germline, CDR1 is SGDLS and CDR2 YYNGEE. CDR3 nucleotides: TGTGCCAGCAGCCGGGGGGTATCGTCTGGAAACACCATATATTTT. As protein: CASSRGVSSGNTIYF. The full variable domain, completed using reference TRBV9 and TRBJ1-3, is DSGVTQTPKHLITATGQRVTLRCSPRSGDLSVYWYQQSLDQGLQFLIQYYNGEERAKGNILERFSAQQFPDLHSELNLSSLELGDSALYFCASSRGVSSGNTIYFGEGSWLTVV.